Listed below are T cell receptor beta chains from one sample, sequenced in a study of T cell clones after liver transplantation. Method: immunoSEQ multiplex PCR; TCRdb's copy keeps in-frame clones and lacks some. The table includes 40,000 to 65,000 clones, about four fifths detected once. Sequences were derived from CD4+ T cells from blood, sampled before liver transplant. Receptors were obtained from a human donor who received a liver transplant. Both conserved end residues are part of each CDR3. D genes are given only for firm matches. The size of a clone is reported for some rows only, either as once, few or many, or as a class for expanded clones.

V gene	clone size	D gene	J gene	CDR3 DNA	CDR3 protein
TRBV6-6	NA	TRBD2	TRBJ2-5	TGTGCCAGCAGTCCCCCCCGGACTAGCGCAGAGACCCAGTACTTC	CASSPPRTSAETQYF
TRBV7-9	NA	NA	TRBJ2-3	TGTGCCAGCAGCTTGGGGGTTAGAAGCACAGATACGCAGTATTTT	CASSLGVRSTDTQYF
TRBV18	NA	TRBD2	TRBJ2-1	TGTGCCAGCTCACCAAGGAGCGGGGGGTACAATGAGCAGTTCTTC	CASSPRSGGYNEQFF
TRBV7-3	NA	NA	TRBJ2-1	TGTGCCAGCAGCTTAATGAGCGTCTCTGTAAATGAGCAGTTCTTC	CASSLMSVSVNEQFF
TRBV27	NA	NA	TRBJ1-4	TGTGCCAGCAGTTACCGCCCACTGCAGGGGACTAATGAAAAACTGTTTTTT	CASSYRPLQGTNEKLFF
TRBV9	few	NA	TRBJ2-2	TGTGCCAGCAGCGTATCAAACAAAAACACCGGGGAGCTGTTTTTT	CASSVSNKNTGELFF
TRBV30	NA	NA	TRBJ1-1	TGTGCCTGCTCACAGTTTTTGAACACTGAAGCTTTCTTT	CACSQFLNTEAFF
TRBV7-3	NA	TRBD2	TRBJ2-1	TGTGCCAGCAGCATGGTAGCGGGACGGGTCAATGAGCAGTTCTTC	CASSMVAGRVNEQFF
TRBV7-9	few	NA	TRBJ2-5	TGTGCCAGCAGCTTAGGGGGGGAAGAGACCCAGTACTTC	CASSLGGEETQYF
TRBV7-2	NA	NA	TRBJ2-1	TGTGCCAGCAGCTTAGGCGTTCTTCTAAGTCGGAATGAGCAGTTCTTC	CASSLGVLLSRNEQFF
TRBV18	NA	NA	TRBJ2-5	TGTGCCAGCTCCCCCCCGCAGGGGAGGGCGGAGACCCAGTACTTC	CASSPPQGRAETQYF
TRBV6-1	few	NA	TRBJ1-2	TGTGCCAGCAGATCACAGAGTTTATATGGCTACACCTTC	CASRSQSLYGYTF
TRBV5-1	few	TRBD1	TRBJ2-1	TGCGCCAGCAGCTTGGAGGGACAGAGCAACTACAATGAGCAGTTCTTC	CASSLEGQSNYNEQFF
TRBV15	NA	NA	TRBJ2-5	TGTGCCACCAGCAGAGATTGGGCCAGCCAAGAGACCCAGTACTTC	CATSRDWASQETQYF
TRBV7-8	NA	TRBD1	TRBJ1-2	TGTGCCAGCAGCTTAGAACAGGGGGCCTACACCTTC	CASSLEQGAYTF
TRBV7-9	NA	NA	TRBJ2-1	TGTGCCAGCAGCTTAGTTGAGTTTTTCTCCTACAATGAGCAGTTCTTC	CASSLVEFFSYNEQFF
TRBV5-1	once	NA	TRBJ2-1	TGCGCCAGCAGCGGGGGCCCGAGAGATGAGCAGTTCTTC	CASSGGPRDEQFF
TRBV6-6	NA	TRBD2	TRBJ2-3	TGTGCCAGCAGTCAGCAACTAGCGGGTGAAACAGATACGCAGTATTTT	CASSQQLAGETDTQYF
TRBV4-3	NA	NA	TRBJ1-1	TGCGCCAGCAGCCAAACTGTGTCTGTTAGTGGTGAAGCTTTCTTT	CASSQTVSVSGEAFF
TRBV25-1	NA	NA	TRBJ2-7	TGTGCCAGCAGTGATCAGATGGACAGTCCCTCCTACGAGCAGTACTTC	CASSDQMDSPSYEQYF
TRBV7-9	NA	NA	TRBJ1-1	TGTGCCAGCAGCTTAGGGGGCAGACTCCCTATTATGAACACTGAAGCTTTCTTT	CASSLGGRLPIMNTEAFF
TRBV9	NA	TRBD1	TRBJ2-2	TGTGCCAGCAGCGTAGTGGACAGGGCCGGGGAGCTGTTTTTT	CASSVVDRAGELFF
TRBV27	NA	TRBD1	TRBJ1-2	TGTGCCAGCAGTCCGGACAGGGTGAGCGGCTACACCTTC	CASSPDRVSGYTF
TRBV7-2	NA	NA	TRBJ2-1	TGTGCCAGCAGCCCCGTTCGGGAGCAGTTCTTC	CASSPVREQFF
TRBV11-2	few	TRBD1	TRBJ1-2	TGTGCCAGCAGCCAAGGCCGGGACAGGGGGCGTCGGGGCTACACCTTC	CASSQGRDRGRRGYTF
TRBV9	NA	NA	TRBJ1-6	TGTGCCAGCAGCGTAGCTACGGGTGAGGGGGGATCACCCCTCCACTTT	CASSVATGEGGSPLHF
TRBV7-2	NA	TRBD2	TRBJ2-7	TGTGCCAGCAGCTTAGCCAGCGGGGCCCAGAACGAGCAGTACTTC	CASSLASGAQNEQYF
TRBV5-6	NA	NA	TRBJ2-1	TGTGCCAGCAGCTTGGAGCCAGCGGACAATGAGCAGTTCTTC	CASSLEPADNEQFF
TRBV7-2	NA	TRBD1	TRBJ2-2	TGTGCCAGCAGTGCTACAGGGGGCACCGGGGAGCTGTTTTTT	CASSATGGTGELFF
TRBV7-6	NA	TRBD1	TRBJ2-7	TGTGCCAGCAGCCCGACCGGGACAGGGGATTACGAGCAGTACTTC	CASSPTGTGDYEQYF
TRBV7-2	NA	NA	TRBJ2-7	TGTGCCAGCCACGAACAGGGCTCCTACGAGCAGTACTTC	CASHEQGSYEQYF
TRBV4-3	NA	NA	TRBJ1-3	TGCGCCAGCAGCCAAGCCCGGTTCGGGGGATCGGGCTCTGGAAACACCATATATTTT	CASSQARFGGSGSGNTIYF
TRBV29-1	NA	NA	TRBJ1-2	TGCAGCGCCGCGGACACACACTATGGCTACACCTTC	CSAADTHYGYTF
TRBV13	NA	TRBD2	TRBJ2-7	TGTGCCAGCAGCCCAGGGGCGGGGGGACCGTACGAGCAGTACTTC	CASSPGAGGPYEQYF
TRBV30	NA	NA	TRBJ2-2	TGTGCCTGGAGTGTATATGGGCTAGCTGACACCGGGGAGCTGTTTTTT	CAWSVYGLADTGELFF
TRBV7-3	once	NA	TRBJ1-3	TGTGCCAGCAGCTTAAACTCTGGAAACACCATATATTTT	CASSLNSGNTIYF
TRBV7-2	NA	TRBD2	TRBJ2-3	TGTGCCAGCAGCGCGGGACTAGCGGGGGGGCCGGGCACAGATACGCAGTATTTT	CASSAGLAGGPGTDTQYF
TRBV4-2	NA	TRBD2	TRBJ2-1	TGTGCCAGCAGCCAAGAGGCCATACTAGCGCCTACCTACAATGAGCAGTTCTTC	CASSQEAILAPTYNEQFF
TRBV25-1	NA	NA	TRBJ1-1	TGTGCCAGCAGTGCATCCACCAGGGGTACTGAAGCTTTCTTT	CASSASTRGTEAFF